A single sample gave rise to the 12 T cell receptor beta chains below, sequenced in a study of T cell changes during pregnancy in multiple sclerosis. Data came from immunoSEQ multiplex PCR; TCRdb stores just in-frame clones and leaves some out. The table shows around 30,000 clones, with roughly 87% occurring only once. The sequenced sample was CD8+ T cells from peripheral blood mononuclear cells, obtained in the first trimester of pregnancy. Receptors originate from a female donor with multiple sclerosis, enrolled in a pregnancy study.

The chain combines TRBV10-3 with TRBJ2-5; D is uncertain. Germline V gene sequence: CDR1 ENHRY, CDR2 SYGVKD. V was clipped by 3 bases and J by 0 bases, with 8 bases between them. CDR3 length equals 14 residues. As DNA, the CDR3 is TGTGCCATCAGTGAAACATCGTACCAAGAGACCCAGTACTTC. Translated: CAISETSYQETQYF.

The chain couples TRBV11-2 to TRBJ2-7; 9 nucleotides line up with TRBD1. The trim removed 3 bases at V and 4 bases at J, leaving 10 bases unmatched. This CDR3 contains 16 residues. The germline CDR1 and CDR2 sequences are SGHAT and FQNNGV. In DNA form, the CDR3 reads TGTGCCAGCAGCTTCCTCCTGGGGGACAGGGAGTACGAGCAGTACTTC. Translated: CASSFLLGDREYEQYF. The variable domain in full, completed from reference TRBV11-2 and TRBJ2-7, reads EAGVAQSPRYKIIEKRQSVAFWCNPISGHATLYWYQQILGQGPKLLIQFQNNGVVDDSQLPKDRFSAERLKGVDSTLKIQPAKLEDSAVYLCASSFLLGDREYEQYFGPGTRLTVT.

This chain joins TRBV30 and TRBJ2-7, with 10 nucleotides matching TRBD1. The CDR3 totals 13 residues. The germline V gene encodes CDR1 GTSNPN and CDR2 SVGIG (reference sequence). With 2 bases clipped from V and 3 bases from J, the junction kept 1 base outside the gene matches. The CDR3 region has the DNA TGTGCCTGGAGTCGGACAGGGGGCTACGAGCAGTACTTC. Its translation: CAWSRTGGYEQYF.

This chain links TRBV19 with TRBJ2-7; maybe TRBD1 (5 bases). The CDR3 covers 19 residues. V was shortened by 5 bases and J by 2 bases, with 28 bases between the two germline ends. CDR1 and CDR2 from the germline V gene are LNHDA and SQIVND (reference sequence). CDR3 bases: TGTGCCAGTAGTTCAGTCCCAGCGTTCGTCCTTGGGGCGACCTACGAGCAGTACTTC. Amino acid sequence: CASSSVPAFVLGATYEQYF.

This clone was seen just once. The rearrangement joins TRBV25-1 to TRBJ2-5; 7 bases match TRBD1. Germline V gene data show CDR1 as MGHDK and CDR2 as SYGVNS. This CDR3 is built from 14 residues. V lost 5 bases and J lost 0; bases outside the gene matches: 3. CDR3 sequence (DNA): TGTGCCAGCAGTCTACAGGGGTACCAAGAGACCCAGTACTTC. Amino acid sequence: CASSLQGYQETQYF.

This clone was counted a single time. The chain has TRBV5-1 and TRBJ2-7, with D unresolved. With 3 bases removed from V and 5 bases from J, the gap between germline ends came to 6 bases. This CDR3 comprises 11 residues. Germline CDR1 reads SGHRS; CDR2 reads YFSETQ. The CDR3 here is CASSSGHEQYF. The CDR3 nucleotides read TGCGCCAGCAGCTCTGGCCACGAGCAGTACTTC.

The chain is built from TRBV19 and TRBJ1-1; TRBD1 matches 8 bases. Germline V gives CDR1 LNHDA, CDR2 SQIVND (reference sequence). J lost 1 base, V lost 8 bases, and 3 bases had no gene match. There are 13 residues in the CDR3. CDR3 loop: CASSDRGNTEAFF. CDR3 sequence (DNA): TGTGCCAGTTCCGACAGGGGGAACACTGAAGCTTTCTTT. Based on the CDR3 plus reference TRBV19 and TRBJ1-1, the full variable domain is DGGITQSPKYLFRKEGQNVTLSCEQNLNHDAMYWYRQDPGQGLRLIYYSQIVNDFQKGDIAEGYSVSREKKESFPLTVTSAQKNPTAFYLCASSDRGNTEAFFGQGTRLTVV.

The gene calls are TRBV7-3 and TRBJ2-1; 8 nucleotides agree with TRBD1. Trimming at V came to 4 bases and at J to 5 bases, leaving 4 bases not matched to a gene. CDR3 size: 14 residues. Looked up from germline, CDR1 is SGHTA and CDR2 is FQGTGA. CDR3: CASSSGQGDNEQFF. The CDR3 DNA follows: TGTGCCAGCAGCTCCGGACAGGGCGACAATGAGCAGTTCTTC.

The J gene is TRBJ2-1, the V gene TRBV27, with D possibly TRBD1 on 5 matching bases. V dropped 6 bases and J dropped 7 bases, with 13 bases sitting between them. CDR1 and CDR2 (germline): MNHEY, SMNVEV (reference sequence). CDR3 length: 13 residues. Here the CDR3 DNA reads TGTGCCAGCAGGGACACATTAGTGAATGAGCAGTTCTTC. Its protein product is CASRDTLVNEQFF.

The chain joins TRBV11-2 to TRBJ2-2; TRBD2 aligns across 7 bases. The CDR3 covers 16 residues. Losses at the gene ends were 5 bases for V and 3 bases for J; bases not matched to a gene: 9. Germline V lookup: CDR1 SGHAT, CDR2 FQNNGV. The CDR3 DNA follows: TGTGCCAGCAGCCCAGTCAGCGGGGACCACACCGGGGAGCTGTTTTTT. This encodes CASSPVSGDHTGELFF.

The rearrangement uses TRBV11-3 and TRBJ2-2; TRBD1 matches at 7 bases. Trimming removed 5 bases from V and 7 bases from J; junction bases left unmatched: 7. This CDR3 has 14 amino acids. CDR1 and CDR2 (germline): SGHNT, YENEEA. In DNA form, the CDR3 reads TGTGCCAGCAGCACACAGGGGTGGGTCGGGGAGCTGTTTTTT. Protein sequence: CASSTQGWVGELFF.

The CDR3 DNA follows: TGTGCCAGCAGTTTGACAGCGAAGCTGAACACTGAAGCTTTCTTT. Translation: CASSLTAKLNTEAFF. The chain uses TRBV28 and TRBJ1-1; the D gene is possibly TRBD1 (5 bases). Germline CDR1 is MDHEN and CDR2 is SYDVKM. This CDR3 comprises 15 residues. The ends were cut back, 3 bases at V and 0 bases at J, with 11 bases in the middle.